This T cell receptor (beta chain) was captured in a study of memory B cells and T cells in multiple sclerosis. Points from the study as a whole: Shared clonotype counts depended on differing compartment clone-set sizes and were normalized.

Separate sequencing covered autoproliferating (CFSE-dim) and non-proliferating (CFSE-high) T cells from stimulus-free culture. Pooled replicate wells came from approximately 50 million CFSE-labeled PBMCs cultured 7 days without stimulus. The PBMCs received roughly 0.5 uM CFSE and serum-free culture with no added stimuli. The method was immunoSEQ multiplex PCR; TCRdb's version includes in-frame clones alone and lacks a portion of them. Of 10,000 to 15,000 clones in the sample, 84% were seen once. The germline V gene encodes CDR1 MGHDK and CDR2 SYGVNS. The V and J ends lost 0 bases and 2 bases respectively, with 10 bases between them. CDR3 size: 15 residues. With respect to this clone: The target antigen is unknown.

The sequenced sample consisted of PBMCs from blood kept in culture. The chain employs TRBV25-1 and TRBJ1-1; D is possibly TRBD1 (6 bases). This TCR derives from a human donor with multiple sclerosis. The DNA of the CDR3 is TGTGCCAGCAGTGAATATTCAGGGGTCAACACTGAAGCTTTCTTT. Translation gives CASSEYSGVNTEAFF.